These 27 T cell receptor beta chains were sequenced from one sample in a study of OX40 agonist ivuxolimab in advanced cancers. Only in-frame clones appear in the TCRdb table, and some are missing; sequencing was by immunoSEQ multiplex PCR. The sample has more than 8,500 clones; roughly 70% are singletons. Sequenced material: CD4+ or CD8+ T cells sorted from blood, taken in a trial of the OX40 agonist ivuxolimab. These receptors were collected from an adult with an advanced solid tumor such as melanoma, head and neck, liver or kidney cancer.

The chain couples TRBV7-9 to TRBJ1-6; D not certain. The V gene's germline CDR1 is SEHNR and CDR2 FQNEAQ (reference sequence). V was pared by 4 bases and J by 10 bases, with 11 bases between. The CDR3 runs 13 residues. Here the CDR3 DNA reads TGTGCCAGCAGCTCCGGGGAAGGATCACCCCTCCACTTT. Amino acid sequence: CASSSGEGSPLHF. Full variable domain (outside the CDR3, taken from reference TRBV7-9 and TRBJ1-6): DTGVSQNPRHKITKRGQNVTFRCDPISEHNRLYWYRQTLGQGPEFLTYFQNEAQLEKSRLLSDRFSAERPKGSFSTLEIQRTEQGDSAMYLCASSSGEGSPLHFGNGTRLTVT.

CDR3 sequence reads: CASSQQSGESYEQYF. Written as DNA, the CDR3 is TGCGCCAGCAGCCAACAGTCGGGGGAGTCCTACGAGCAGTACTTC. The gene calls are TRBV4-1 and TRBJ2-7; D might be TRBD2 (6 bases). V was pared by 2 bases and J by 1 base, with 12 bases between. The CDR3 has 15 amino acids. Per germline, CDR1 MGHRA and CDR2 YSYEKL.

This clone was counted a single time. V gene TRBV2 combines with J gene TRBJ1-1; 7 bases map to TRBD1. This CDR3 region has 18 residues. Germline V lookup: CDR1 SNHLY, CDR2 FYNNEI. J lost 2 bases, V lost 8 bases, and 20 bases had no gene match. The chain's CDR3 is CASLDEMDRSWPNTEAFF. In nucleotides, the CDR3 is TGTGCCAGCCTAGACGAAATGGACAGGTCCTGGCCCAACACTGAAGCTTTCTTT.

This clone was observed a few times. The chain uses TRBV2 and TRBJ2-7; no reliable D call. The CDR3 has 12 amino acids. Germline CDR1 SNHLY, CDR2 FYNNEI. The V gene lost 8 bases and the J gene lost 3 bases, with 11 bases spanning the gap. The CDR3 here is CASVPRNYEQYF. The CDR3 region has the DNA TGTGCCAGCGTTCCGAGGAACTACGAGCAGTACTTC.

Comments on this clone: The same CDR3 is also encoded by other DNA sequences in this sample. CDR3 DNA: TGTGCCAGCAGTGAAGGACAGCTGAACACTGAAGCTTTCTTT. This encodes CASSEGQLNTEAFF. This chain uses TRBV2 with TRBJ1-1, with D tentatively TRBD1 (5 bases). The CDR3 covers 14 residues. Germline CDR1 reads SNHLY; CDR2 reads FYNNEI. V was trimmed by 1 base and J by 0 bases, leaving 6 bases between them.

This clone is medium-sized within its sample. The chain recombines TRBV4-2 with TRBJ2-7; TRBD2 is a possible D gene (5 bases). Deletions cut 0 bases from V and 0 bases from J, with 9 bases between. The CDR3 is 15 residues long. Germline values: CDR1 LGHNA, CDR2 YNFKEQ. The CDR3 nucleotides are TGTGCCAGCAGCCAAGATAACGCGGGCTCCTACGAGCAGTACTTC. Protein sequence: CASSQDNAGSYEQYF.

The chain is built from TRBV27 and TRBJ2-1; 12 bases are a match to TRBD1. Per the germline V gene, CDR1 is MNHEY and CDR2 is SMNVEV (reference sequence). This CDR3 spans 14 amino acids. V lost 8 bases and J lost 2; bases outside the gene matches: 1. The CDR3 DNA reads TGTGCCAGCGGGACAGGGGGCGCCTACAATGAGCAGTTCTTC. It codes for CASGTGGAYNEQFF.

This clone has a single count. The rearrangement links TRBV28 to TRBJ1-1, with D uncertain. V was pared by 3 bases and J by 0 bases, with 14 bases between. Germline CDR1 is MDHEN and CDR2 is SYDVKM. The CDR3 sequence is 16 residues long. This chain's CDR3 is CASSFYFGEVNTEAFF. The CDR3 coding sequence is TGTGCCAGCAGTTTTTATTTCGGGGAAGTGAACACTGAAGCTTTCTTT.

This rearrangement joins TRBV30 to TRBJ1-3; tentatively, D is TRBD1 (6 bases). The CDR3 is 13 amino acids. Germline-derived CDR1 and CDR2 are GTSNPN and SVGIG (reference sequence). Trimming pared 2 bases from V and 4 bases from J, leaving 9 bases between. The CDR3 nucleotides read TGTGCCTGGAGTAGGGGGTCCGGAAACACCATATATTTT. It is translated as CAWSRGSGNTIYF.

The chain has TRBV27 and TRBJ2-1; TRBD1 aligns across 8 bases. The ends lost 5 bases at V and 8 bases at J; junction bases unmatched: 11. Germline V gene data show CDR1 as MNHEY and CDR2 as SMNVEV (reference sequence). CDR3 length equals 15 residues. In DNA form, the CDR3 reads TGTGCCAGCAGTCAGATAACGGACAGGGACCATGAGCAGTTCTTC. Translated, it gives CASSQITDRDHEQFF.

J is TRBJ1-1 and V is TRBV13; maybe TRBD1 (6 bases). This CDR3 region has 18 residues. Trimming removed 4 bases at V and 3 bases at J, with 24 bases between. The V gene's germline CDR1 is PRHDT and CDR2 FYEKMQ (reference sequence). CDR3 DNA: TGTGCCAGCAGCTATGATCTCACAGGGAGGCGTTGGGACACTGAAGCTTTCTTT. Protein product: CASSYDLTGRRWDTEAFF.

The rearrangement links TRBV5-6 to TRBJ2-7; D not certain. Germline assignment: CDR1 SGHDT and CDR2 YYEEEE. This CDR3 spans 13 amino acids. The V gene lost 2 bases and the J gene lost 4 bases, with 10 bases spanning the gap. The CDR3, as DNA: TGTGCCAGCAGCTTTGGTGTTCCTTACGAGCAGTACTTC. This gives the protein CASSFGVPYEQYF.

The genes are TRBV19 and TRBJ2-3, with 12 bases aligning to TRBD2. V dropped 4 bases and J dropped 2; count of bases not matched to a gene: 7. Per the germline V gene, CDR1 is LNHDA and CDR2 is SQIVND (reference sequence). The CDR3 covers 17 residues. The chain's CDR3 is CASSNGLAGTLTDTQYF. In DNA form, the CDR3 reads TGTGCCAGTAGTAACGGACTAGCGGGGACCCTCACAGATACGCAGTATTTT.

The table lists this clone with many counts. The chain has TRBV5-1 and TRBJ2-7; 7 bases map to TRBD2. Trimming took 4 bases from V and 5 from J; bases not matched to a gene: 21. This CDR3 is 18 amino acids long. Germline CDR1 reads SGHRS; CDR2 reads YFSETQ. CDR3 protein: CASSPWGLFSGNPDEQYF. CDR3 nucleotide sequence: TGCGCCAGCAGCCCATGGGGCCTATTCAGCGGGAATCCCGACGAGCAGTACTTC.

The J gene is TRBJ2-5, the V gene TRBV6-1, with 12 bases aligning to TRBD2. The germline V gene encodes CDR1 MNHNS and CDR2 SASEGT. J gave up 2 bases and V 3 bases, and 7 bases lay outside the gene matches. This CDR3 has 17 residues. DNA for the CDR3: TGTGCCAGCAGTGATACCGGACTAGCGGGACGTCAAGAGACCCAGTACTTC. It is translated as CASSDTGLAGRQETQYF.

The V call is TRBV27, the J call TRBJ1-1, with D tentatively TRBD1 (5 bases). CDR1 is MNHEY, CDR2 SMNVEV, per germline (reference sequence). Deletions cut 2 bases from V and 1 base from J, with 11 bases between. The CDR3 is 15 residues long. In DNA, the CDR3 is TGTGCCAGCAGTTTAGAGGGTCAGGGGAACACTGAAGCTTTCTTT. Encoded protein: CASSLEGQGNTEAFF.

This chain joins TRBV28 and TRBJ1-5; a possible D gene is TRBD1 (5 bases). This CDR3 has 16 amino acids. Germline CDR1 reads MDHEN; CDR2 reads SYDVKM. Trimming shortened V by 2 bases and J by 3 bases, and 14 bases separated the two germline ends. CDR3 region: CASSLNTGPNNQPQHF. Written as DNA, the CDR3 is TGTGCCAGCAGTTTAAATACGGGACCAAACAATCAGCCCCAGCATTTT.

This clone was seen only a few times. This rearrangement joins TRBV5-6 to TRBJ2-5; D ambiguous. The ends were cut back, 2 bases at V and 0 bases at J, with 17 bases in the middle. Germline lookup yields CDR1 SGHDT and CDR2 YYEEEE. CDR3 size: 17 residues. CDR3 nucleotide sequence: TGTGCCAGCAGCTTTTTTTTAGCACGGAGCGACCAAGAGACCCAGTACTTC. Its translation: CASSFFLARSDQETQYF.

The table lists this clone with a few counts. The rearrangement joins TRBV27 to TRBJ1-4; the D is unclear. The ends were cut back, 3 bases at V and 0 bases at J, with 5 bases in the middle. There are 14 residues in the CDR3. CDR1 and CDR2 (germline): MNHEY, SMNVEV (reference sequence). The chain's CDR3 is CASSLWATNEKLFF. The DNA for the CDR3 is TGTGCCAGCAGTTTGTGGGCAACTAATGAAAAACTGTTTTTT.

This rearrangement joins TRBV30 to TRBJ1-1, with no clear D. The CDR3 runs 13 residues. CDR1 and CDR2 (germline): GTSNPN, SVGIG (reference sequence). V was pared by 7 bases and J by 3 bases, with 15 bases between. In nucleotides, the CDR3 is TGTGCCTCAACTACCCCTACACACACTGAAGCTTTCTTT. Its translation: CASTTPTHTEAFF.

This clone turned up a few times. This sequence joins TRBV28 and TRBJ1-1, with D hard to call. CDR1 MDHEN and CDR2 SYDVKM come from the germline V gene. CDR3 length equals 17 residues. V gave up 5 bases and J gave up 0 bases, with 19 bases separating them. In nucleotides, the CDR3 is TGTGCCAGCAGTGCCAATCAGGCGAGCGAGATGAACACTGAAGCTTTCTTT. Translation: CASSANQASEMNTEAFF.

The chain employs TRBV2 and TRBJ1-4; D might be TRBD1 (6 bases). The length of the CDR3 is 16 residues. Trimming cost V 11 bases and J 2 bases, with 21 bases left between them. Germline assignment: CDR1 SNHLY and CDR2 FYNNEI. CDR3: CAVNYRERNTNEKLFF. CDR3 bases: TGTGCCGTCAACTACAGGGAACGCAACACTAATGAAAAACTGTTTTTT.

The chain recombines TRBV28 with TRBJ2-7; 12 nucleotides line up with TRBD2. This CDR3 contains 16 residues. Germline loops: CDR1 MDHEN, CDR2 SYDVKM. Losses at the gene ends were 5 bases for V and 2 bases for J; bases not matched to a gene: 7. CDR3 DNA sequence: TGTGCCAGCAGTCTCGGACTAGCGGGGACCCCCTACGAGCAGTACTTC. Encoded protein: CASSLGLAGTPYEQYF.

The chain is built from TRBV7-9 and TRBJ1-1; a possible D gene is TRBD1 (6 bases). This CDR3 contains 15 residues. V dropped 5 bases and J dropped 5 bases, with 18 bases sitting between them. Per the germline V gene, CDR1 is SEHNR and CDR2 is FQNEAQ (reference sequence). The CDR3 DNA follows: TGTGCCAGCAGCCCTACCGAACAGGGTAGAACTGAAGCTTTCTTT. Its translation is CASSPTEQGRTEAFF.

This chain connects TRBV27 to TRBJ1-5; tentatively, D is TRBD1 (5 bases). There are 13 residues in the CDR3. The germline gives CDR1 MNHEY, CDR2 SMNVEV (reference sequence). The V and J ends lost 2 bases and 6 bases respectively, with 8 bases between them. This CDR3 reads CASSLNGGQPQHF. CDR3 DNA: TGTGCCAGCAGTTTAAACGGGGGTCAGCCCCAGCATTTT.

The V call is TRBV10-3, the J call TRBJ2-7; 7 bases agree with TRBD1. V lost 10 bases to trimming and J lost 5 bases; unmatched junction nucleotides: 11. The CDR3 is made up of 13 amino acids. Germline V gene lookup returns CDR1 ENHRY and CDR2 SYGVKD. The CDR3 coding sequence is TGTGCCACGGGGACAGCGAGTACGGACGAGCAGTACTTC. This codes for CATGTASTDEQYF.

The rearrangement links TRBV6-6 to TRBJ1-5, with D unclear. V was shortened by 8 bases and J by 1 base, with 9 bases between the two germline ends. This CDR3 is 13 amino acids long. CDR1 MNHNY and CDR2 SVGAGI come from the germline V gene (reference sequence). The CDR3 region has the DNA TGTGCCAGCTGCAGTCAGAGCAATCAGCCCCAGCATTTT. This sequence encodes CASCSQSNQPQHF.